This TCR beta chain came from a study of blood T cells in healthy people across ages (dated by TCRdb to between 2015 and 2017). Study-wide context: In model experiments, template switching captured about one uniquely barcoded TCR beta cDNA molecule for every two T cells. For two donors (one aged 18 to 29 and one aged 80 or older), the study analyzed two additional independent replicas of 1 million unique cDNA reads from the same blood draw. The donors were divided into four age groups: young (average around 17 years), middle-aged (roughly 40), aged (roughly 60) and long-lived (82). Age-related changes in TCR beta repertoire diversity were measured in the study by deep sequencing normalized with unique cDNA molecular identifiers.

The V end loses 1 base and the J end loses 2 bases, and a stretch of 9 bases separates them. The CDR3 numbers 14 residues from cysteine through phenylalanine. The retained sequence is limited to the CDR3, 42 bases, with the frame set at the first base. Based on the germline V gene (reference sequence), the CDR1 and CDR2 sequences are LNHNV and YYDKDF. Library preparation was by 5' RACE. The sequencing machine was an Illumina HiSeq 2500. A second PCR of about 7 to 12 cycles was run with a J-beta primer mix and a sample-barcoded 5' primer. Each TCR beta cDNA molecule received a unique molecular identifier from a template-switch 5' adaptor carrying 12 random nucleotides. Each sample yielded at least 3 million CDR3-containing paired-end reads. All of the RNA was converted into first-strand cDNA using the Mint cDNA synthesis kit, with a TRBC-specific oligonucleotide serving as the primer. Following uracil-DNA glycosylase treatment, a first 18-cycle PCR with universal primers M1SS and BC2_uni_R was performed on all cDNA. For the original study's pipeline: For normalization, 1 million high-quality reads were randomly selected from each sample, with every read carrying a distinct molecular identifier. Instead of being binned into consensus sequences, reads with shared molecular identifiers were discarded. MiTCR, set to a Q25 quality threshold and the strictest error-elimination algorithm, was used for CDR3 identification, clonotype clustering and error correction. A nonparametric unseen species model using Euler transformation provided a lower-bound estimate of total TCR beta diversity. The public reads were reanalyzed by TCRdb: fastp trimming at Q25, MiXCR alignment, in-frame beta chains only. Each record represents a unique CDR3 protein, reported with the most common genes and DNA among its rows. The V and J calls and clone size come from TCRdb's table, not from the authors' own analysis. This sample is represented by over 700,000 distinct CDR3 sequences; roughly 25% of them were singletons. The top ten clonotypes cover more than 8% of the sample.

This clonotype came up a few times. Its antigen is unknown. Per-base qualities were not stored, and no clone one base away is much larger. Donors were roughly 40 systemically healthy Caucasian individuals from Russia aged 6 to 90 years. Each donor gave approximately 9.3 milliliters of peripheral blood, collected into EDTA-treated Vacutainer tubes. Ficoll-Paque density-gradient centrifugation was used to isolate PBMCs, with at least 6.5 million per sample. Trizol reagent was used to extract total RNA from the PBMCs, yielding at least 5.5 micrograms per sample. For every donor, flow cytometry on a PBMC aliquot measured the percentage of naive CD45RAhigh/CD27high T cells. On the study overall, not on this receptor specifically: There was a strong correlation between observed TCR beta diversity and the percentage of naive T cells measured by flow cytometry. Bulk unsorted PBMC profiling prevented conclusive comparison of naive and antigen-experienced compartments. Because the CMV infection status of the donors was unknown, age-related changes in expanded clonotypes may potentially have been confounded. Observed TCR beta diversity per million T cells fell roughly linearly with age, and a significant reduction was already apparent by age roughly 40. Total diversity estimates from one million sequenced T cells were considered lower bounds and underestimates. The long-lived group showed more naive CD4+ T cells, fewer expanded clones and increased TCR diversity than the aged group, suggesting age selection.

These data were also filed under a second study, of T cells of mothers and their children. The second study's authors report: Donors were nine systemically healthy Caucasian individuals: three mothers and their six children. cDNA synthesis consumed the entire amount of extracted RNA, loaded at around 1.4 ug RNA in each 15 ul reaction. In the second PCR, the M1S primer added sample barcodes and 2-4 random nucleotides. Over 8 million TCR beta CDR3 reads came from each mother, compared with approximately 3.1 million reads from each child. Thymic selection similarly shapes TCR recombination output in related and unrelated pairs, with minor effect from inherited differences. Related mother-child pairs always showed normalized repertoire overlap that was slightly higher than in unrelated mother-child pairs, though the difference was never significant. No persistent microchimeric T cell clones were detected, at a sensitivity of around 97 clones per million clonotypes. To look for features that set related mother-child pairs apart from unrelated individuals, the researchers ran deep NGS to compare the TCR beta repertoires of mothers and children. The mean age was approximately 41 +/- 4 years for the mothers and roughly 11 +/- 4 years for the children. After adapter ligation with NEBNext reagents, the libraries were sequenced on Illumina HiSeq 2000 with 100+100 nt paired-end reads. To avoid cross-contamination, the mother libraries and the child libraries were prepared a month apart and sequenced in separate runs. Between 500,000 and 2,000,000 distinct TCR beta clonotypes were identified per donor. Naive TCR beta clonotypes were estimated from low-frequency clonotypes matched to each donor's FACS-determined naive share, without sorting.

The chain was built from TRBV15 and TRBJ2-7; a tentative D match to TRBD1 spans 6 bases. Specimen: blood. This receptor was obtained from a boy aged 5-17 years in good health. The CDR3: CATSRGTGTYEQYF. The DNA is TGTGCCACCAGCAGAGGTACAGGGACCTACGAGCAGTACTTC.